Listed below are T cell receptor beta chains from one sample, sequenced in a study of cytomegalovirus exposure and HLA in healthy donors. The assay was immunoSEQ multiplex PCR, and TCRdb's table has in-frame clones only and misses some. The sample lists about 200,000 clones, 85% seen once, with under 3% in the top ten. Sequencing input: PBMCs. All receptors derive from a woman in her forties or fifties in good health and CMV-seronegative. Both conserved end residues are part of each CDR3. D genes are given only for firm matches. Clone size, where shown, is once, few, many, or a class for clones that have expanded.

.,TRBJ2-7,TRBV2,.,14,TGTGCCAGCAGTAGCCAGGGAATAACGTACGAGCAGTACTTC,CASSSQGITYEQYF
.,TRBJ1-2,TRBV5-4,TRBD1,15,TGTGCCAGCAGCTGGACAGGCCCTAGCAACTATGGCTACACCTTC,CASSWTGPSNYGYTF
.,TRBJ2-6,TRBV6-4,.,18,TGTGCCAGCAGTGGTAGGGGCCCCTCAAGCTCTGGGGCCAACGTCCTGACTTTC,CASSGRGPSSSGANVLTF
.,TRBJ2-5,TRBV27,.,15,TGTGCCAGCAGTCTGATCATTGGGGCGCAAGAGACCCAGTACTTC,CASSLIIGAQETQYF
.,TRBJ2-7,TRBV7-9,.,12,TGTTCCAGCAGCTTAGCAGCGCCCGAGCAGTACTTC,CSSSLAAPEQYF
.,TRBJ2-5,TRBV2,.,14,TGTGCCAGCAGTCCTTTAGCAGCCCTGGGGACCCAGTACTTC,CASSPLAALGTQYF
.,TRBJ2-1,TRBV6-5,.,15,TGTGCCAGCAGTCCTACCGCAACGGGCTACAATGAGCAGTTCTTC,CASSPTATGYNEQFF
.,TRBJ1-1,TRBV15,.,13,TGTGCCACCAGCAGACAGGAGAACACTGAAGCTTTCTTT,CATSRQENTEAFF
.,TRBJ2-1,TRBV11-2,TRBD1,17,TGTGCCAGCAGCTCTCAGGGGGCCTCTTCAATTTACAATGAGCAGTTCTTC,CASSSQGASSIYNEQFF
once,TRBJ1-3,TRBV27,TRBD1,15,TGTGCCAGCAGTCCATCCGGGACAGGTGGAAACACCATATATTTT,CASSPSGTGGNTIYF
.,TRBJ1-1,TRBV5-1,.,15,TGCGCCAGCAGACTCTCGGTTGGAGCGAACACTGAAGCTTTCTTT,CASRLSVGANTEAFF
once,TRBJ2-1,TRBV5-4,.,17,TGTGCCAGCAGGGCCAGTCTTAGCGGCCGCTCCTACAATGAGCAGTTCTTC,CASRASLSGRSYNEQFF
.,TRBJ2-1,TRBV29-1,.,13,TGCAGCGTTGTACGGCTAGCTGGCAATGAGCAGTTCTTC,CSVVRLAGNEQFF
.,TRBJ2-1,TRBV7-6,TRBD2,15,TGTGCCAGCAGCTTACGGTCGGGAGGGCCGGAAGAGCAGTTCTTC,CASSLRSGGPEEQFF
.,TRBJ2-1,TRBV19,TRBD2,15,TGTGCCAGTAGCCTAGGGACTAGCGGGAGGGCCGAGCAGTTCTTC,CASSLGTSGRAEQFF
.,TRBJ2-1,TRBV2,TRBD2,14,TGTGCCAGCAGTGAAAGCGGGAGGTACAATGAGCAGTTCTTC,CASSESGRYNEQFF
.,TRBJ1-5,TRBV6-1,TRBD1,15,TGTGCCAGCAGTGGGACAGGGTGGGGCAATCAGCCCCAGCATTTT,CASSGTGWGNQPQHF
.,TRBJ2-1,TRBV7-9,.,15,TGTGCCAGCACCCCCCGGGGGAGCTCCTACAATGAGCAGTTCTTC,CASTPRGSSYNEQFF
.,TRBJ1-2,TRBV7-2,.,16,TGTGCCAGCAGCTCCATCGTGCTGACAAGAAGCTATGGCTACACCTTC,CASSSIVLTRSYGYTF
.,TRBJ2-7,TRBV30,.,13,TGTGCCTGGAGTCGCCAGGTAAGCTACGAGCAGTACTTC,CAWSRQVSYEQYF
once,TRBJ2-1,TRBV9,TRBD2,16,TGTGCCAGCAGCGTCAGACTAGCGGGAGGGCAGGATGAGCAGTTCTTC,CASSVRLAGGQDEQFF
few,TRBJ1-5,TRBV10-3,TRBD1,13,TGTGCCATCAGTGAGACAGGGGGACAGCCCCAGCATTTT,CAISETGGQPQHF
.,TRBJ2-7,TRBV7-9,.,12,TGTGCCAGCAGCTTCAACTCCTACGAGCAGTACTTC,CASSFNSYEQYF
.,TRBJ2-5,TRBV7-3,.,15,TGTGCCAGCAGCTTAACGGGCACAGAACAAGAGACCCAGTACTTC,CASSLTGTEQETQYF
.,TRBJ1-2,TRBV19,TRBD1,18,TGTGCCAGTAGTATGCCCCGAAGCCCGGGACAGGGAAACTATGGCTACACCTTC,CASSMPRSPGQGNYGYTF
.,TRBJ2-1,TRBV5-1,.,15,TGCGCCAGCAGCTTGTCTACAGGGTCAGACAGTGGGGGGTTCTTC,CASSLSTGSDSGGFF
.,TRBJ2-4,TRBV28,TRBD2,14,TGTGCCAGCAGTTTAGCGGGAGGAGGGCCCATTCAGTACTTC,CASSLAGGGPIQYF
.,TRBJ2-7,TRBV19,.,12,TGTGCCAGCCGGGACACATCCTACGAGCAGTACTTC,CASRDTSYEQYF
.,TRBJ1-1,TRBV4-1,.,15,TGCGCCAGCAGCCAAGATGGGGCGGGAAACACTGAAGCTTTCTTT,CASSQDGAGNTEAFF
once,TRBJ2-3,TRBV7-9,.,13,TGTGCCAGCAGGAGGGGGTTGGCAGATACGCAGTATTTT,CASRRGLADTQYF
.,TRBJ2-7,TRBV29-1,TRBD2,16,TGCAGCGTTGAAGGTACTAGCGGGAGGAGGAGCTACGAGCAGTACTTC,CSVEGTSGRRSYEQYF
.,TRBJ2-7,TRBV11-2,TRBD2,15,TGTGCCAGCAGCCGTGAATTAGGCGGGGGATACGAGCAGTACTTC,CASSRELGGGYEQYF
.,TRBJ2-5,TRBV30,TRBD2,15,TGTGCCTGGAGTCCCGGGGCGGGAGGTTCCGAGACCCAGTACTTC,CAWSPGAGGSETQYF
once,TRBJ1-2,TRBV5-4,TRBD1,17,TGTGCCAGCACCGGGGGTGGTCGACAGGGGGCACACTATGGCTACACCTTC,CASTGGGRQGAHYGYTF
.,TRBJ2-1,TRBV7-2,TRBD2,15,TGTGCCAGCAGCTTATCCGGGAGGGTTAACAATGAGCAGTTCTTC,CASSLSGRVNNEQFF
.,TRBJ2-7,TRBV5-1,.,16,TGCGCCAGCAGCTTGGGGGGGGTTAGGGACTCCTACGAGCAGTACTTC,CASSLGGVRDSYEQYF
.,TRBJ2-2,TRBV7-2,TRBD2,16,TGTGCCAGCAGCTTACGACTAGCGGGAAACACCGGGGAGCTGTTTTTT,CASSLRLAGNTGELFF
.,TRBJ2-3,TRBV7-3,TRBD1,16,TGTGCCAGCAGCTCTTCCGGGACAGGGGTTCCAGATACGCAGTATTTT,CASSSSGTGVPDTQYF
few,TRBJ2-2,TRBV7-9,TRBD2,15,TGTTCCAGCAGCTTTGGGACTAGCGGGACCGGGGAGCTGTTTTTT,CSSSFGTSGTGELFF
once,TRBJ2-1,TRBV12-5,TRBD1,13,TGTGCTAGTGGTTCGGGACAGGGCAATGAGCAGTTCTTC,CASGSGQGNEQFF
.,TRBJ2-5,TRBV6-1,TRBD1,14,TGTGCCAGCAGTGAATGGACAGGGCCGAATTACCAGTACTTC,CASSEWTGPNYQYF
.,TRBJ1-5,TRBV28,.,15,TGTGCCAGCAGTTTAGAGGGCAGGCCACATCAGCCCCAGCATTTT,CASSLEGRPHQPQHF
.,TRBJ2-1,TRBV2,TRBD1,15,TGTGCCAGCAGTGACCACAGGGGGCGATACAATGAGCAGTTCTTC,CASSDHRGRYNEQFF
.,TRBJ2-5,TRBV15,.,15,TGTGCCACCAGCAGAGACGGGTTCAGGGAAGAGACCCAGTACTTC,CATSRDGFREETQYF
.,TRBJ2-2,TRBV7-9,TRBD1,19,TGTGCCAGCAGCTTAACCCGGGACAGGGGGCGGACGCCGGCCGGGGAGCTGTTTTTT,CASSLTRDRGRTPAGELFF